This TCR beta chain emerged from a study of cytomegalovirus exposure and HLA in healthy donors. 13 Jbeta primers and 60 Vbeta primers were used for the PCR. Clones were sequenced by immunoSEQ multiplex PCR, and TCRdb holds only the in-frame ones, with some missing. The data show fewer than 150,000 clones, under 90% seen once. The CDR3 is 15 residues long. Germline-derived CDR1 and CDR2 are SGHNT and YYREEE (reference sequence). The ends lost 3 bases at V and 1 base at J; junction bases unmatched: 6. The sequenced sample consisted of PBMCs. The chain recombines TRBV5-4 with TRBJ2-5, with 7 nucleotides matching TRBD1. This sequence originates from a male donor in good health and CMV-seronegative. The CDR3 region has the DNA TGTGCCAGCAGCTCGGGGACAGCTGGCCAAGAGACCCAGTACTTC. Amino acids: CASSSGTAGQETQYF.